The present T cell receptor beta chain was sequenced within a study of T cells in Graves' hyperthyroidism and ophthalmopathy. General study results and limits: Using 13 V-J features, a model discriminated ophthalmopathy from stable hyperthyroidism.

The investigators amplified TCR beta CDR3 regions from RNA transcripts. Researchers ran a first-round RT-PCR on the TCR CDR3 using the HTBI primer set. TCRdb used MiXCR to reprocess the multiplex PCR reads, holding one entry per CDR3 protein. The sample shows more than 300,000 distinct CDR3 sequences, about 15% of them seen only once. CDR1 is SGHDT, CDR2 YYEEEE, per germline. The CDR3 runs 14 residues. After removal of 4 bases from V and 1 base from J, the junction contained 4 bases not matched to a gene. This clonotype was seen at least ten times. Its antigen is currently unknown. The J gene is TRBJ2-7, the V gene TRBV5-6; 8 bases align to TRBD1. This clonotype was obtained from a woman aged 25 to 45 with Graves' ophthalmopathy. Specimen: blood. The CDR3 coding sequence is TGTGCCAGCAGCGTACAGGGGGTTTCCTACGAGCAGTACTTC. This encodes CASSVQGVSYEQYF.